The 10 T cell receptor beta chains listed next were all sequenced from one sample in a study of T cell repertoires in cytomegalovirus infection. From the reads, TCRdb called clonotypes with MiXCR, one entry per CDR3 protein. The table records approximately 500,000 distinct CDR3 sequences, roughly 29% of them present only once. The sample comprised PBMCs. These receptors were obtained from a human donor in good health (CMV status not recorded). Some clones in this sample may be carry-over from other donors' samples.

This clonotype was seen only once. The chain is built from TRBV18 and TRBJ1-2; no firm D call. Per germline, CDR1 KGHSH and CDR2 LQKENI. CDR3 size: 13 residues. Trimming pared 4 bases from V and 8 bases from J, leaving 14 bases between. Here the CDR3 DNA reads TGTGCCAGCTCACTACGTGAGGATCACGGCTACACCTTC. Encoded protein: CASSLREDHGYTF.

The CDR3 region is CASSAPGTHDEQFF. The CDR3 nucleotides are TGTGCCAGCAGTGCCCCCGGGACCCACGATGAGCAGTTCTTC. The V gene is TRBV27, the J gene TRBJ2-1; D might be TRBD1 or TRBD2, each matching 5 bases. V lost 5 bases and J 8 bases, leaving 16 bases between the germline ends. The CDR3 loop spans 14 amino acids. CDR1 and CDR2 from the germline V gene are MNHEY and SMNVEV (reference sequence).

This clonotype was seen only a few times. The CDR3 nucleotides are TGCGCCAGCAGTTTCACGGGGGCCTATGAGCAGTTCTTC. The encoded protein is CASSFTGAYEQFF. The chain is built from TRBV5-1 and TRBJ2-1; D tentatively reads TRBD1 or TRBD2 (6 bases each). CDR1 is SGHRS, CDR2 YFSETQ, per germline. The CDR3 extends over 13 amino acids. V was pared by 5 bases and J by 8 bases, with 14 bases between.

The gene calls are TRBV27 and TRBJ2-6; 9 nucleotides match TRBD1. The junction had 9 bases not matched to a gene; V was cut back by 5 bases and J by 1 base. The CDR3 spans 18 residues. Germline CDR1 and CDR2: MNHEY and SMNVEV (reference sequence). DNA for the CDR3: TGTGCCAGCAGTCACCACAGGGGGCGCAGATCTGGGGCCAACGTCCTGACTTTC. It is translated as CASSHHRGRRSGANVLTF.

This rearrangement joins TRBV6-2 or TRBV6-3 to TRBJ1-5; D unclear. Germline CDR1 is MNHEY and CDR2 is SVGEGT. The ends were cut back, 6 bases at V and 0 bases at J, with 18 bases in the middle. This CDR3 has 17 amino acids. The CDR3: CASSPPRRAPSNQPQHF. DNA of the CDR3: TGTGCCAGCAGCCCCCCCAGGAGGGCCCCTAGCAATCAGCCCCAGCATTTT.

The V gene is TRBV7-3, the J gene TRBJ2-5; D remains ambiguous. In germline, CDR1 is SGHTA, CDR2 FQGTGA. This CDR3 has 13 amino acids. Trimming took 5 bases from V and 2 from J, leaving 9 bases between them. DNA of the CDR3: TGTGCCAGCAGCCCCATCGTACAAGAGACCCAGTACTTC. Translated: CASSPIVQETQYF.

In this sample, this clonotype turned up many times. The CDR3 sequence: CARAPWGGGEGYTF. As DNA, the CDR3 is TGTGCCAGGGCTCCTTGGGGGGGTGGAGAGGGCTACACCTTC. The gene calls are TRBV7-6 and TRBJ1-2; tentative D call: TRBD1 (5 bases). Germline V gene sequence: CDR1 SGHVS, CDR2 FNYEAQ. The CDR3 is 14 amino acids. Between the trimmed V and J ends, which lost 9 bases and 8 bases, there was a span of 22 bases.

The chain combines TRBV29-1 with TRBJ2-1; TRBD1 might be the D (5 bases). Trimming took off 2 bases at V and 8 bases at J, with 13 bases between the two ends. The germline V gene encodes CDR1 SQVTM and CDR2 ANQGSEA. The CDR3 has 13 amino acids. CDR3 protein: CSVEWKGRHEQFF. The CDR3 region has the DNA TGCAGCGTTGAATGGAAGGGGCGGCATGAGCAGTTCTTC.

V gene TRBV6-6 combines with J gene TRBJ2-1; 9 bases align to TRBD2. The V segment lost 6 bases and the J segment 4 bases; nucleotides outside the gene matches: 10. This CDR3 is 16 amino acids long. Germline V gives CDR1 MNHNY, CDR2 SVGAGI (reference sequence). Written as DNA, the CDR3 is TGTGCCAGCAGAAACCTAGCGGGATTATTTTACAATGAGCAGTTCTTC. Translation: CASRNLAGLFYNEQFF.

This clonotype turned up a few times. CDR3 amino acids: CASSQRTSTEDEQYF. The CDR3 nucleotides are TGCGCCAGCAGCCAACGGACTAGCACGGAGGACGAGCAGTACTTC. V is TRBV4-1 and J is TRBJ2-7, with TRBD2 matching over 8 bases. From germline, CDR1 is MGHRA and CDR2 YSYEKL. The CDR3 totals 15 residues. V was clipped by 2 bases and J by 5 bases; unmatched bases: 8.